This is a list of T cell receptor beta chains from one sample in a study of cytomegalovirus exposure and HLA in healthy donors. Produced via immunoSEQ multiplex PCR; TCRdb's table is partial and in-frame only. The table includes approximately 150,000 clones, 75% to 85% detected once. Sequencing was carried out using PBMCs. Receptor source: a male donor in good health and CMV-seropositive. Both conserved end residues are part of each CDR3.

v_gene,j_gene,CDR3aa
TRBV6-5,TRBJ1-1,CASCRAPNTEAFF
TRBV5-1,TRBJ2-2,CASSVPQGSGELFF
TRBV6-1,TRBJ2-7,CASSEALTSSYEQYF
TRBV5-6,TRBJ2-3,CASVSVGTSTDTQYF
TRBV6-6,TRBJ2-7,CASSHRVTYEQYF
TRBV5-4,TRBJ1-4,CASSSSSLLGEKLFF
TRBV2,TRBJ1-2,CASRMSGTVYGYTF
TRBV6-6,TRBJ1-3,CASSIFTGFGNTIYF
TRBV10-3,.,CATRTRADYEQYF
TRBV4-2,TRBJ1-2,CASSLGTGNGYTF
TRBV6-1,TRBJ1-6,CASSVRDSNSPLHF
TRBV30,TRBJ2-7,CAWSGGGAGGYEQYF
TRBV4-3,TRBJ2-2,CASSHEGDYTGELFF
TRBV5-6,TRBJ2-4,CASSLEDRARYF
TRBV5-1,TRBJ2-3,CASSTYSSTDTQYF
TRBV19,TRBJ1-4,CASKDRGGEKLFF
TRBV21-1,TRBJ2-7,CASSKERGGQGYEQYF
TRBV30,TRBJ1-6,CAWSTQNNSPLHF
TRBV19,TRBJ2-1,CASSIARESYNEQFF
TRBV5-4,TRBJ2-1,CAGRRGGYNEQFF
TRBV6-1,TRBJ2-2,CASSKGGYTGELFF
TRBV7-9,TRBJ1-2,CASSPIAGYHGYTF
TRBV19,TRBJ1-5,CASSIWGTGGSNQPQHF
TRBV5-1,TRBJ1-4,CASSFQGAREKLFF
TRBV30,TRBJ1-2,CAWSAGAFWTF
TRBV6-5,TRBJ1-4,CASSTGGASNEKLFF
TRBV6-5,TRBJ2-7,CASSSERGLEQYF
TRBV4-3,TRBJ2-3,CASSQDLISGGPKDTQYF
TRBV6-5,TRBJ1-5,CASSYSTGYQPQHF
TRBV5-5,TRBJ1-2,CASSSWTGGSGEGYTF
TRBV7-9,TRBJ2-1,CASSLVGGTSAINEQFF
TRBV18,TRBJ2-6,CASSPYGGDPSGANVLTF
TRBV9,TRBJ1-2,CASSDAGGQIYGYTF
TRBV7-2,TRBJ2-7,CASSQMEGYEQYF